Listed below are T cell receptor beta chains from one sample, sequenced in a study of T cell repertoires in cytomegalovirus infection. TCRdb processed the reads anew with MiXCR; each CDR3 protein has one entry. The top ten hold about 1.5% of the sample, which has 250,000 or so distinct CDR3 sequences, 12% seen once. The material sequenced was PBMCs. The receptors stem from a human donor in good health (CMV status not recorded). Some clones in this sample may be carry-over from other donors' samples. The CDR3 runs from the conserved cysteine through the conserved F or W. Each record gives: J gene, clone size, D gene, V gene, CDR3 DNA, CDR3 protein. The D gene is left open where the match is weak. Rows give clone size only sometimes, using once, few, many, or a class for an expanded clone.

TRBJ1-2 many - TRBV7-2 TGTGCCAGCAGCTCCGGGACTCAAGCGTATGGCTACACCTTC CASSSGTQAYGYTF
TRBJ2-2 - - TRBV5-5 TGTGCCAGCAGCTTGTATGCGACACTCAACACCGGGGAGCTGTTTTTT CASSLYATLNTGELFF
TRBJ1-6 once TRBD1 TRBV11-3 TGTGCCAGCAGCTTCGGGACAGGGTCCCTCCACTTT CASSFGTGSLHF
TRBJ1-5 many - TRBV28 TGTGCCAGCAGTTTAACCGCCGCTACGGGGTATCAGCCCCAGCATTTT CASSLTAATGYQPQHF
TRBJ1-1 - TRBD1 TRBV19 TGTGCCAGTAACCCGACAGGGCCGAACACTGAAGCTTTCTTT CASNPTGPNTEAFF
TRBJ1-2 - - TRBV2 TGTGCCAGCAGTGCCCAGGGTGTCGGCTACACCTTC CASSAQGVGYTF
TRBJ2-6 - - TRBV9 TGTGCCAGCACCTCCTCAAACAGGGCTGGGGCCAACGTCCTGACTTTC CASTSSNRAGANVLTF
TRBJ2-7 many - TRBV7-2 TGTGCCAGCAGCTTAGCGCTTGGGGGAGCGGGCTACGAGCAGTACTTC CASSLALGGAGYEQYF
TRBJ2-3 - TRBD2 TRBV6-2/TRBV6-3 TGTGCCAGCAGTTCCTCCTTACTAGCGGGGGGGAAAGATACGCAGTATTTT CASSSSLLAGGKDTQYF
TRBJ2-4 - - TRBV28 TGTGCCAGCAGTCCCGCCGGGAACCTAGCCAAAAACATTCAGTACTTC CASSPAGNLAKNIQYF
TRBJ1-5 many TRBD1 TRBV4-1 TGCGCCAGCAGCCAAGGACAGGGGCCTTCAGATCAGCCCCAGCATTTT CASSQGQGPSDQPQHF
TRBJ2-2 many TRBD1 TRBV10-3 TGTGCCATCAAAGGACAGGGGGGGGCCGGGGAGCTGTTTTTT CAIKGQGGAGELFF
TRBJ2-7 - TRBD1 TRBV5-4 TGTGCCAGCAGCACCGGACAGGGAAGGGGCTACGAGCAGTACTTC CASSTGQGRGYEQYF
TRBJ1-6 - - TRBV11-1 TGTGCCAGCAGCCTGACAGCCTATAATTCACCCCTCCACTTT CASSLTAYNSPLHF
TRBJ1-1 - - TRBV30 TGTGCCTGGAGGCCGAAGGGGAGCACTGAAGCTTTCTTT CAWRPKGSTEAFF
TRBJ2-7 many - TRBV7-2 TGTGCCAGCAGCCGAGAGCGGTCGAGCTCCTACGAGCAGTACTTC CASSRERSSSYEQYF
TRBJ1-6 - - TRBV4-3 TGCGCCAGCAGCCAAGAAAACCAGTTTGGCTCACCCCTCCACTTT CASSQENQFGSPLHF
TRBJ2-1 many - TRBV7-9 TGTGCCAGCAGCTTATCTTTGGGGGGCTACAATGAGCAGTTCTTC CASSLSLGGYNEQFF
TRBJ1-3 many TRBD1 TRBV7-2 TGTGCCAGCAGCTCTCTTACAGGGGTTGGGCTCTCTGGAAACACCATATATTTT CASSSLTGVGLSGNTIYF
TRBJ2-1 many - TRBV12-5 TGTGCTAGTGGTTTGGTACTGGGCGGAACCTACAATGAGCAGTTCTTC CASGLVLGGTYNEQFF
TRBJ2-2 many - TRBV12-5 TGTGCTAGTGCCGACGTCCGCGCGAACACCGGGGAGCTGTTTTTT CASADVRANTGELFF
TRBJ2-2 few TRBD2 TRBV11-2 TGTGCCAGCAGCTTAGATTTGGCCGAACTAGCGGGAGGCTACGGGGAGCTGTTTTTT CASSLDLAELAGGYGELFF
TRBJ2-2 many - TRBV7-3 TGTGCCAGCAGCTCCCCCACTAGGGCCGGGGAGCTGTTTTTT CASSSPTRAGELFF
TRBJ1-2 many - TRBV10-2 TGCGCCAGCAGGGGGGGAAAAAGGGGAAGCGGCTACACCTTC CASRGGKRGSGYTF
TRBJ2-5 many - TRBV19 TGTGCCAGTAGTCCCCCGGGAGAACCAAGAGAGACCCAGTACTTC CASSPPGEPRETQYF
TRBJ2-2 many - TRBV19 TGTGTTTCTGCTCGGGGGGCGTCGGGCACCGGGGAGCTGTTTTTT CVSARGASGTGELFF
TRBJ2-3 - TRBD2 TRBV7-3 TGTGCCAGCAGCTCCCGGACTAGCGGGGCGGCAGATACGCAGTATTTT CASSSRTSGAADTQYF
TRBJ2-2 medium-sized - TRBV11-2 TGTGCCAGCAGCCACGCCGGGGGGCCAGTCGGGGAGCTGTTTTTT CASSHAGGPVGELFF
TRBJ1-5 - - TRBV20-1 TGCAGTGCTAGCGAGGGGTCCAGAGGACAGCCCCAGCATTTT CSASEGSRGQPQHF
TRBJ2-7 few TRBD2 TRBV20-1 TGCAGTGCTAGCAGCCTAACCGGGAGGACGACCTACGAGCAGTACTTC CSASSLTGRTTYEQYF
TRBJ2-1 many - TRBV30 TGTGCCTGGAATGGGGCAGGATCCTACAATGAGCAGTTCTTC CAWNGAGSYNEQFF
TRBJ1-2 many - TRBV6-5 TGTGCCAGCAGTCGACAGACAGCCCCCCGGGGCTACACCTTC CASSRQTAPRGYTF
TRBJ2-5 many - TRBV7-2 TGTGCCAGCAGCTCGGGACCCCGGTACCAAGAGACCCAGTACTTC CASSSGPRYQETQYF
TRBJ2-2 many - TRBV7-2 TGTGCCAGCAGCTTAAGCAAGAACACCGGGGAGCTGTTTTTT CASSLSKNTGELFF
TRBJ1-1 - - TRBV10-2 TGCGCCAGCAGTGAGCATCAGAACACTGAAGCTTTCTTT CASSEHQNTEAFF
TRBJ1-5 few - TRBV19 TGTGCCAGTAGTATCGAGGGCCGACCTTACAATCAGCCCCAGCATTTT CASSIEGRPYNQPQHF
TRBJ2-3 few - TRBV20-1 TGCAGTGCTAGGACCACCGTAGGGATGGACGATACGCAGTATTTT CSARTTVGMDDTQYF
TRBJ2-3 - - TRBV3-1 TGTGCCAGCAGCCAAGAGCCCCGGCCCGATACGCAGTATTTT CASSQEPRPDTQYF
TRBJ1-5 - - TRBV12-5 TGTGCTAGTGGTTTGGCCGCCGGAAGCAATCAGCCCCAGCATTTT CASGLAAGSNQPQHF
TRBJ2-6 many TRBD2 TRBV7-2 TGTGCCAGCAGCCCCAGAAGCCTAGCGGGAGTATCCTCTGGGGCCAACGTCCTGACTTTC CASSPRSLAGVSSGANVLTF
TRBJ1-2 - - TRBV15 TGTGCCACCAGCCCCCCGGGGAGCTACTATGGCTACACCTTC CATSPPGSYYGYTF
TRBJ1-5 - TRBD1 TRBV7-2 TGTGCCAGCAGCCTGAGGACAGGGAGGAATCAGCCCCAGCATTTT CASSLRTGRNQPQHF
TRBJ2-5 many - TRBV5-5 TGTGCCAGCAGCTTGACCAGTCAAGGAGAGACCCAGTACTTC CASSLTSQGETQYF
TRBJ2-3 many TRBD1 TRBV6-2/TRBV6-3 TGTGCCAGCAGCCGCTTTTCGGGACAGGCCGCGTCGCATACGCAGTATTTT CASSRFSGQAASHTQYF
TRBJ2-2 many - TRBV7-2 TGTGCCAGCAGCCCCCAGAGGGGACCCGGGGAGCTGTTTTTT CASSPQRGPGELFF
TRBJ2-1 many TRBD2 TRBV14 TGTGCCAGCAGCCGAGCGGGGGGGCTTTACAATGAGCAGTTCTTC CASSRAGGLYNEQFF
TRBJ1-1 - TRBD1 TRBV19 TGTGCCAGTAGTACTTACCCTACAGGGGCCACCAACACTGAAGCTTTCTTT CASSTYPTGATNTEAFF
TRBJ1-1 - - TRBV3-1 TGTGCCAGCAGCCAGACAGGTACGATTGGAACTGAAGCTTTCTTT CASSQTGTIGTEAFF